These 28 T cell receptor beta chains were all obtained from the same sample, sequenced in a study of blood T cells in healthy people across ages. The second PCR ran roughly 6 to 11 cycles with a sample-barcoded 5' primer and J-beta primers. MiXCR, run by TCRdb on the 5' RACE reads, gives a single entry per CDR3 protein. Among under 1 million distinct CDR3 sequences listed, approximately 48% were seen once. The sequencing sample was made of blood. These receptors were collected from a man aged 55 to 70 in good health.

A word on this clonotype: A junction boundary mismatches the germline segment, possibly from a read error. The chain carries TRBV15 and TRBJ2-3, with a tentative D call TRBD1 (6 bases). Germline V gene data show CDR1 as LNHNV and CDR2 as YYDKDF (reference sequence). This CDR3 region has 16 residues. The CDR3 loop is CATSRDDRLNTDTRYF. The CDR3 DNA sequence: TGTGCCACCAGCAGGGACGACAGGCTTAACACAGATACGCGGTATTTT.

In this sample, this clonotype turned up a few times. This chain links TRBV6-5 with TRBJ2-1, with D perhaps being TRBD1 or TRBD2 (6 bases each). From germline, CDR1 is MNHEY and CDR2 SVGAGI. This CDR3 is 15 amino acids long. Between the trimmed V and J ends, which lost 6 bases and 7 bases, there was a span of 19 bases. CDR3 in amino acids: CASSWFRQGRNEQFF. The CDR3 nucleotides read TGTGCCAGCAGCTGGTTCCGGCAGGGGAGGAATGAGCAGTTCTTC.

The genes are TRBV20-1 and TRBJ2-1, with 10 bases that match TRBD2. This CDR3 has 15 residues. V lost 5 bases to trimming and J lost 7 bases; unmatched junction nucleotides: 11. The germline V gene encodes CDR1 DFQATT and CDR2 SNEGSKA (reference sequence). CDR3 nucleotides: TGCAGTGCTGCCCTGATGAGCGGGGGGGAGAATGAGCAGTTCTTC. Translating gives CSAALMSGGENEQFF.

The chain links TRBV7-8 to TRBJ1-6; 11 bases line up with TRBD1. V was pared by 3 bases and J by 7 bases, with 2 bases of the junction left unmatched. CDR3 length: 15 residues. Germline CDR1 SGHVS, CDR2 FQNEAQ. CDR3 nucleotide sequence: TGTGCCAGCAGCTTCCGGGACAGGGGGAATTCACCCCTCCACTTT. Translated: CASSFRDRGNSPLHF.

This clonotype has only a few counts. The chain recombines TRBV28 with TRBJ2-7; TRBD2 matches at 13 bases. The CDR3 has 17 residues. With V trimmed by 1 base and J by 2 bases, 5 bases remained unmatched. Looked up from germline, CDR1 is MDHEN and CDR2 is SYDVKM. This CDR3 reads CASSLSGLAGPPYEQYF. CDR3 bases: TGTGCCAGCAGTTTATCGGGACTAGCGGGGCCACCCTACGAGCAGTACTTC.

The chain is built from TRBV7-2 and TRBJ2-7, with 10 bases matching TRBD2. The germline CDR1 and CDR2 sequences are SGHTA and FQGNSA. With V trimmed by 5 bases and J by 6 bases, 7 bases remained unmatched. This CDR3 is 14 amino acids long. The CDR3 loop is CASSLSGGAFEQYF. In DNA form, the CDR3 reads TGTGCCAGCAGCCTGAGCGGGGGGGCTTTCGAGCAGTACTTC.

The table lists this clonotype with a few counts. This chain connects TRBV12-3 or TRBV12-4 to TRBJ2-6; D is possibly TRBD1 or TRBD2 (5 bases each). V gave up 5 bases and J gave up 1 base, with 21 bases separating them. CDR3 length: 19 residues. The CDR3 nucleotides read TGTGCCAGCAGTGGGCCAGGGACGGCCAAGGGATCTGGGGCCAACGTCCTGACTTTC. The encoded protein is CASSGPGTAKGSGANVLTF.

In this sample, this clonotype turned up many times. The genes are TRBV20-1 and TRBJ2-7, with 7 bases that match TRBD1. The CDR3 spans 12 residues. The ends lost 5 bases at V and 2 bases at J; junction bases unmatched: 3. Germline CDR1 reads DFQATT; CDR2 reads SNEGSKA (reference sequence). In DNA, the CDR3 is TGCAGTGCTCCCGGGACAGCCTACGAGCAGTACTTC. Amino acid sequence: CSAPGTAYEQYF.

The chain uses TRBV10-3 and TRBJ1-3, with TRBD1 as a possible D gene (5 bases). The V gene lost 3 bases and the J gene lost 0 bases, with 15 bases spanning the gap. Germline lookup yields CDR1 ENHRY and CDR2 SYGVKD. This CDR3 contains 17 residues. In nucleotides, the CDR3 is TGTGCCATCAGTGAAAGGGGTCAAATCGCCTCTGGAAACACCATATATTTT. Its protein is CAISERGQIASGNTIYF.

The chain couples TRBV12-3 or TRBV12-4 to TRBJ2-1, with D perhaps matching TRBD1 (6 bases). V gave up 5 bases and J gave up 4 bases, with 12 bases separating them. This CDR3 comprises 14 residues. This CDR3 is CASSIDRTYNEQFF. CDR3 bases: TGTGCCAGCAGTATTGACAGGACTTACAATGAGCAGTTCTTC.

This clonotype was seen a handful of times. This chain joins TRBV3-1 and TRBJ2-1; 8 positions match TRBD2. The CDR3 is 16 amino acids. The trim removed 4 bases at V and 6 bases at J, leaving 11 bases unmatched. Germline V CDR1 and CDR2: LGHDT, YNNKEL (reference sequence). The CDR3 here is CASSRLTGGLGNEQFF. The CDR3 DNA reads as TGTGCCAGCAGCCGCCTCACGGGGGGGCTTGGCAATGAGCAGTTCTTC.

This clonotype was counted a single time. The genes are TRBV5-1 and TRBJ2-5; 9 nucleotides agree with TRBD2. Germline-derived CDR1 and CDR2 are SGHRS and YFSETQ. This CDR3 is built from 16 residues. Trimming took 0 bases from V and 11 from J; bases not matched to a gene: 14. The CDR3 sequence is CASSLVPSGGIDEQYF. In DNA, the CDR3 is TGCGCCAGCAGCTTGGTGCCCAGCGGGGGGATCGATGAGCAGTACTTC.

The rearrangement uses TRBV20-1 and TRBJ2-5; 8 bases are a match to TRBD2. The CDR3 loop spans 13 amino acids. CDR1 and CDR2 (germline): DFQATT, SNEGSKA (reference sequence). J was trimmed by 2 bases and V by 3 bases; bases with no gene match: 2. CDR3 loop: CSARRGEQETQYF. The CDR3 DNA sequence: TGCAGTGCTAGGCGGGGGGAACAAGAGACCCAGTACTTC.

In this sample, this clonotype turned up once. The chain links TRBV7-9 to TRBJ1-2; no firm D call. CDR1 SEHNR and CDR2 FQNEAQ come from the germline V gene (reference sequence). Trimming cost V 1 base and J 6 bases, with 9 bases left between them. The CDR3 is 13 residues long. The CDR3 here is CASSLEGYHGYTF. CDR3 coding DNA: TGTGCCAGCAGCTTAGAGGGATACCATGGCTACACCTTC.

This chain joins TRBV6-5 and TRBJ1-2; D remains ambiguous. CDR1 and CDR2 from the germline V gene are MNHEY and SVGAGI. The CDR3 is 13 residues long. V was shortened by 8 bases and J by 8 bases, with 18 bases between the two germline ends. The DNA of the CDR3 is TGTGCCAGCGGCCCCCATAGTTCGGGCGGCTACACCTTC. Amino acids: CASGPHSSGGYTF.

CDR3 amino acids: CSAHDRDNEKLFF. The DNA for the CDR3 is TGCAGTGCTCACGACAGGGATAATGAAAAACTGTTTTTT. This sequence joins TRBV20-1 and TRBJ1-4, with TRBD1 matching over 7 bases. The length of the CDR3 is 13 residues. The germline CDR1 and CDR2 sequences are DFQATT and SNEGSKA (reference sequence). V gave up 5 bases and J gave up 4 bases; unmatched junction bases: 4.

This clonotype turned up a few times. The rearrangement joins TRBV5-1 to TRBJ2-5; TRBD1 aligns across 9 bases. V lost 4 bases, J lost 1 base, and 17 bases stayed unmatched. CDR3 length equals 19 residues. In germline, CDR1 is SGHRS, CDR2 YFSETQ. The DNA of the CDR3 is TGCGCCAGCAGCCTCCGAACGACCGGGACAGGGCCCCCCCAAGAGACCCAGTACTTC. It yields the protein CASSLRTTGTGPPQETQYF.

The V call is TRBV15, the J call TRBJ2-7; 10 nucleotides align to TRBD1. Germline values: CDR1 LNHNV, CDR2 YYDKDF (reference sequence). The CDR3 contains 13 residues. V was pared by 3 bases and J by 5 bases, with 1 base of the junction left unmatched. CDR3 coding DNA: TGTGCCACCAGCAGGACAGGGGGCAACGAGCAGTACTTC. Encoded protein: CATSRTGGNEQYF.

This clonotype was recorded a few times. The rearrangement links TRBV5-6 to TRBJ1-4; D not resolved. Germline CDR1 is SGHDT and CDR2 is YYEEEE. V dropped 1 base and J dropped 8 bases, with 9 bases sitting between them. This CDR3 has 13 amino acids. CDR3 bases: TGTGCCAGCAGCTTGAGGGTAGAAGAAAAACTGTTTTTT. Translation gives CASSLRVEEKLFF.

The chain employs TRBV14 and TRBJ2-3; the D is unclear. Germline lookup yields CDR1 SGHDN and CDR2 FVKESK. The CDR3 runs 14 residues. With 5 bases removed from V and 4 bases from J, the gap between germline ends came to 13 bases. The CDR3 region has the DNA TGTGCCAGCAGCATTCTCCTACCACCAGATACGCAGTATTTT. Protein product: CASSILLPPDTQYF.

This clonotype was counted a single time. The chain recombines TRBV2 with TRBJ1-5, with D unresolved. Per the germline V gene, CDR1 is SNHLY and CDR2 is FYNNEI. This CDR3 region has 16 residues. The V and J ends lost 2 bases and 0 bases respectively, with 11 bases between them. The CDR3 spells CASSERVGNSNQPQHF. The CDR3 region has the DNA TGTGCCAGCAGTGAACGGGTGGGGAATAGCAATCAGCCCCAGCATTTT.

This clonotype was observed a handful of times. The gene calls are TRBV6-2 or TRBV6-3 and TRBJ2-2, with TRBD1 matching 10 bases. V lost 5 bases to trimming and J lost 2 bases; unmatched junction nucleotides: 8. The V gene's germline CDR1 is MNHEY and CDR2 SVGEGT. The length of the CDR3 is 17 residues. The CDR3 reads CASSDRDRGLNTGELFF. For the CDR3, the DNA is TGTGCCAGCAGTGACCGGGACAGGGGTTTAAACACCGGGGAGCTGTTTTTT.

CDR3 sequence (DNA): TGCAGTGCTAGAGCGGAAGCTACGAACACTGAAGCTTTCTTT. Translation: CSARAEATNTEAFF. The chain combines TRBV20-1 with TRBJ1-1; no reliable D call. This CDR3 spans 14 amino acids. Deletions cut 1 base from V and 1 base from J, with 10 bases between. Germline V CDR1 and CDR2: DFQATT, SNEGSKA (reference sequence).

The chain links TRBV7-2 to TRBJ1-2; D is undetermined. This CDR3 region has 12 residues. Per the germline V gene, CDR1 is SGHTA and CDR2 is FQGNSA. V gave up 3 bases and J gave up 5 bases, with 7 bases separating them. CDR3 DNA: TGTGCCAGCAGCTTTAGGCAATATGGCTACACCTTC. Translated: CASSFRQYGYTF.

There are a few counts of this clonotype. The CDR3 sequence: CASSPLPGELFF. CDR3 nucleotides: TGTGCCAGCAGCCCTTTACCCGGGGAGCTGTTTTTT. The chain carries TRBV5-5 and TRBJ2-2, with unresolved D. The CDR3 spans 12 residues. Trimming took 4 bases from V and 6 from J, leaving 7 bases between them. CDR1 is SGHKS, CDR2 YYEKEE, per germline (reference sequence).

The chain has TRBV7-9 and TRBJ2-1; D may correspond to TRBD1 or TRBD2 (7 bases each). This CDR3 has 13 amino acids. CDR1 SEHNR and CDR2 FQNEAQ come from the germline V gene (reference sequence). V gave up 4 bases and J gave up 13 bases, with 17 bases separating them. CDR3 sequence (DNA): TGTGCCAGCAGCTCGCCCCGCAGGGGGGGTCAGTTCTTC. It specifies CASSSPRRGGQFF.

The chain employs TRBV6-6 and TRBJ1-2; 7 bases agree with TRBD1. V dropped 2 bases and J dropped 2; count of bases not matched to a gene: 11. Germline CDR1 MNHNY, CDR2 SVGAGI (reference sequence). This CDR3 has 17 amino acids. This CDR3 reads CASSYEEFYRGNYGYTF. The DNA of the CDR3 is TGTGCCAGCAGTTACGAAGAGTTTTACAGGGGCAACTATGGCTACACCTTC.

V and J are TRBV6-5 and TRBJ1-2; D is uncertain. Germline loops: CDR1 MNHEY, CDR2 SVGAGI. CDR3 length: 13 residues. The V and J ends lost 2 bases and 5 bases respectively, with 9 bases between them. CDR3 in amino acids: CASSYKHGYGYTF. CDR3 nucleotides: TGTGCCAGCAGTTACAAGCATGGGTATGGCTACACCTTC.